One and the same sample provided the 14 T cell receptor beta chains below, sequenced in a study of regulatory T cells in long-lasting Graves disease. Through Arm-PCR of CDR3 regions and iRepertoire HTBI primers, TCR beta libraries were built. MiXCR was run by TCRdb on the multiplex PCR reads, yielding one entry per CDR3 protein. The table has 400,000 to 500,000 distinct CDR3 sequences, 22% seen once. Time point meaning: persistent/refractory GD, antithyroid drugs over 5 years with positive TRAb. RNA from PBMCs was the source of the TCR library. The sequences come from peripheral blood mononuclear cells (PBMCs), collected when the disease was refractory, from a patient treated with antithyroid drugs. These receptors were collected from a female donor with Graves disease.

The table lists this clonotype with a few counts. The chain is built from TRBV20-1 and TRBJ1-5, with D uncertain. The CDR3 runs to 12 residues. V lost 3 bases, J lost 3 bases, and 6 bases lay in between. Germline V CDR1 and CDR2: DFQATT, SNEGSKA (reference sequence). CDR3 sequence: CSASRTNQPQHF. The CDR3 nucleotides are TGCAGTGCTAGCAGGACCAATCAGCCCCAGCATTTT.

The table lists this clonotype with many counts. The chain is built from TRBV27 and TRBJ2-6; a possible D gene is TRBD1 (5 bases). The germline V and J ends were trimmed by 7 bases and 0 bases, with 19 bases remaining between them. The CDR3 has 18 amino acids. The germline V gene has CDR1 MNHEY and CDR2 SMNVEV (reference sequence). The CDR3 region is CASIDRFLQDSGANVLTF. The CDR3 DNA reads as TGTGCCAGCATCGACAGATTCCTGCAAGACTCTGGGGCCAACGTCCTGACTTTC.

This clonotype was seen more than once but under ten times. The chain is built from TRBV30 and TRBJ2-5; D is ambiguous. This CDR3 comprises 17 residues. V lost 2 bases to trimming and J lost 3 bases, with 22 bases between them. The germline CDR1 and CDR2 sequences are GTSNPN and SVGIG (reference sequence). The CDR3 nucleotides are TGTGCCTGGAGTAGGAGTTTTAGCCCCCTGGGAAAAGAGACCCAGTACTTC. This gives the protein CAWSRSFSPLGKETQYF.

This clonotype has only a few counts. This sequence joins TRBV20-1 and TRBJ1-5, with 8 bases matching TRBD1. The CDR3 contains 17 residues. The germline V gene has CDR1 DFQATT and CDR2 SNEGSKA (reference sequence). Trimming took 0 bases from V and 3 from J; bases not matched to a gene: 10. The CDR3 DNA is TGCAGTGCTAGAGACGCCCGGACAGGGCGACTCAATCAGCCCCAGCATTTT. It encodes CSARDARTGRLNQPQHF.

The table lists this clonotype with many counts. The rearrangement links TRBV28 to TRBJ1-1; D unresolved. V shed 4 bases and J shed 5 bases, with 5 bases lying between them. This CDR3 is 11 amino acids long. Germline V gene data show CDR1 as MDHEN and CDR2 as SYDVKM. In DNA, the CDR3 is TGTGCCAGCAGTTCTAGGACTGAAGCTTTCTTT. Residues: CASSSRTEAFF.

This clonotype has ten or more counts. V usage is TRBV28 and J usage is TRBJ2-4; possibly TRBD1 for D (6 bases). Germline CDR1 and CDR2: MDHEN and SYDVKM. Trimming pared 1 base from V and 6 bases from J, leaving 10 bases between. The CDR3 contains 14 residues. CDR3 residues: CASSLSGVVNIQYF. CDR3 nucleotides: TGTGCCAGCAGTTTATCAGGGGTAGTAAACATTCAGTACTTC.

This clonotype was counted many times. This chain connects TRBV28 to TRBJ2-5, with TRBD1 matching 8 bases. The CDR3 spans 16 residues. V lost 3 bases, J lost 4 bases, and 10 bases stayed unmatched. Germline V gene sequence: CDR1 MDHEN, CDR2 SYDVKM. The CDR3 loop is CASSFPRQGLPETQYF. In DNA form, the CDR3 reads TGTGCCAGCAGTTTTCCCCGACAGGGGCTACCAGAGACCCAGTACTTC.

This clonotype has more than one count but fewer than ten. This chain links TRBV19 with TRBJ1-1; D is unclear. In germline, CDR1 is LNHDA, CDR2 SQIVND (reference sequence). CDR3 size: 11 residues. Trimming stripped 10 bases from V and 11 bases from J, with 17 bases between. CDR3: CATTTEIGAFF. CDR3 in DNA: TGTGCCACCACCACGGAGATTGGGGCTTTCTTT.

This clonotype has just a few counts. The V call is TRBV19, the J call TRBJ2-7; D is perhaps TRBD1 (5 bases). The CDR3 extends over 15 amino acids. The V gene's germline CDR1 is LNHDA and CDR2 SQIVND (reference sequence). Trimming shortened V by 5 bases and J by 6 bases, and 20 bases separated the two germline ends. The CDR3: CASSQQAGVFPEQYF. CDR3 sequence (DNA): TGTGCCAGTAGTCAACAGGCTGGCGTATTTCCCGAGCAGTACTTC.

The chain combines TRBV20-1 with TRBJ2-7; either TRBD1 or TRBD2 may fit D (6 bases each). Germline V lookup: CDR1 DFQATT, CDR2 SNEGSKA (reference sequence). There are 17 residues in the CDR3. V was pared by 2 bases and J by 6 bases, with 26 bases between. The chain's CDR3 is CSARSRSRVGGYTEQYF. CDR3 DNA: TGCAGTGCTAGAAGCAGGTCCAGGGTAGGGGGGTATACCGAGCAGTACTTC.

This clonotype was seen many times. The rearrangement joins TRBV12-3 or TRBV12-4 to TRBJ2-7, with 7 bases identical to TRBD1. V gave up 6 bases and J gave up 5 bases; unmatched junction bases: 10. The CDR3 sequence is 14 residues long. CDR3 bases: TGTGCCAGCAGCCGTTCGACAGGGATGGACGAGCAGTACTTC. It specifies CASSRSTGMDEQYF.

J is TRBJ1-5 and V is TRBV28; 8 positions agree with TRBD1. Trimming removed 5 bases from V and 3 bases from J; junction bases left unmatched: 6. CDR1 is MDHEN and CDR2 is SYDVKM in the germline V gene. This CDR3 contains 15 residues. The CDR3 is CASSPKGQANQPQHF. As DNA, the CDR3 is TGTGCCAGCAGTCCGAAGGGACAGGCCAATCAGCCCCAGCATTTT.

CDR3 DNA: TGTGCCAGTAGTATGGTCGAGTATAATTCACCCCTCCACTTT. Translating gives CASSMVEYNSPLHF. The chain carries TRBV19 and TRBJ1-6, with D unresolved. V was shortened by 3 bases and J by 4 bases, with 7 bases between the two germline ends. Per germline, CDR1 LNHDA and CDR2 SQIVND (reference sequence). The CDR3 extends over 14 amino acids.

The chain uses TRBV3-1 and TRBJ2-7; D tentatively fits TRBD1 or TRBD2 (5 bases each). With 5 bases removed from V and 2 bases from J, the gap between germline ends came to 13 bases. The V gene's germline CDR1 is LGHDT and CDR2 YNNKEL (reference sequence). The CDR3 is made up of 14 amino acids. The CDR3 bases are TGTGCCAGCAGCTCCCGGGACGGGACCTACGAGCAGTACTTC. This translates into CASSSRDGTYEQYF.